This TCR beta chain was sequenced for a study of blood T cell repertoires in COVID-19. The CDR3 extends over 14 amino acids. CDR1 MNHEY and CDR2 SMNVEV come from the germline V gene (reference sequence). The V end was cut by 2 bases, the J end by 8 bases, with 15 bases between. Sequenced by immunoSEQ multiplex PCR; TCRdb stores in-frame clones only, minus some. The sample carries about 98,000 clones, roughly 87% recorded once. The V gene is TRBV27, the J gene TRBJ1-2; D unclear. Source material: peripheral blood. This sequence was found in a man in his 70s with acute or convalescent COVID-19. CDR3 nucleotide sequence: TGTGCCAGCAGTTTAGACGGGATGAACGGCGGCTACACCTTC. It encodes CASSLDGMNGGYTF.